This TCR beta chain appears in the sequencing data of a study of control samples from healthy donors and cancer patients. Assay: immunoSEQ multiplex PCR; the TCRdb copy retains only in-frame clones and omits some. The table records around 120,000 clones, over 90% of them present only once. The sequencing sample was made of blood. This receptor was identified in a young man in good health.

This CDR3 reads CASSLDSLGETQYF. CDR3 nucleotides: TGTGCCAGCAGTCTCGACTCGTTGGGGGAGACCCAGTACTTC. The rearrangement uses TRBV27 and TRBJ2-5; D unclear. CDR3 length equals 14 residues. Germline V lookup: CDR1 MNHEY, CDR2 SMNVEV (reference sequence). Trimming took off 5 bases at V and 5 bases at J, with 15 bases between the two ends.